The clone carrying this T cell receptor beta chain was observed once. The antigen remains undetermined. The sample's time point: cycle 4 day 1 (C4D1), after more than five weeks of nivolumab. Every patient had relapsed following autologous stem cell transplantation, and cohorts differed in brentuximab vedotin exposure. The record originates from a study of PD-1 blockade in classical Hodgkin lymphoma. Using immunoSEQ multiplex PCR, the repertoire was profiled, and TCRdb retains in-frame clones only, with some absent. The repertoire has roughly 46,000 clones, approximately 76% of them found once; the top ten carry 9.5% to 15%. Study results and caveats: The authors have not defined what causes the repertoire differences, possibly disease activity or prior therapy.

Per germline, CDR1 KGHSY and CDR2 FQNENV. Trimming left V 3 bases short and J 9 bases short, with 9 bases between. There are 12 residues in the CDR3. This TCR came from a human donor with classical Hodgkin lymphoma. The chain uses TRBV16 and TRBJ2-1; D gene unclear. Sequences were derived from peripheral blood mononuclear cells (PBMCs), sampled before the fourth cycle of nivolumab. The DNA for the CDR3 is TGTGCCAGCAGCCAGTCACTGACTGAGCAGTTCTTC. Its protein is CASSQSLTEQFF.